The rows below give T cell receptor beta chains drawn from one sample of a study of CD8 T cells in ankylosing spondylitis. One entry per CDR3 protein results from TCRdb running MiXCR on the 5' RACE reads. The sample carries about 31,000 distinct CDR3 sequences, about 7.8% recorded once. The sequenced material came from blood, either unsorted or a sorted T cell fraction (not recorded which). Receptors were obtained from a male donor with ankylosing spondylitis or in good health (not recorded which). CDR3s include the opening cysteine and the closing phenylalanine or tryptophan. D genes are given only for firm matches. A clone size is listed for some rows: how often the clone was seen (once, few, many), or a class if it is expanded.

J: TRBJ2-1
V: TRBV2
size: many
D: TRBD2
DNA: TGTGCCAGCATCGGAACTAGCGGCCCCTACAATGAGCAGTTCTTC
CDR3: CASIGTSGPYNEQFF

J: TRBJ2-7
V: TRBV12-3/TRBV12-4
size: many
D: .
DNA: TGTGCCAGCAGTTTGGGACTTCCATCCTACGAGCAGTACTTC
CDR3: CASSLGLPSYEQYF

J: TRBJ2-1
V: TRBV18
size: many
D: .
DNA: TGTGCCAGCTCACCACTCCACCAATCCTACAATGAGCAGTTCTTC
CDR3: CASSPLHQSYNEQFF

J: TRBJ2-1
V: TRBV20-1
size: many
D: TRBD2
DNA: TGCAGTGCTAGACTAGCGGGAGGGCCTGCGGGTGAGCAGTTCTTC
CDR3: CSARLAGGPAGEQFF

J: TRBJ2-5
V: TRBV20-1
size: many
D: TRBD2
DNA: TGCAGTGCTAGAGATCCAAGCCTAGCGGGAAACCAAGAGACCCAGTACTTC
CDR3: CSARDPSLAGNQETQYF

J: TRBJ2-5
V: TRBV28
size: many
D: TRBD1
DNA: TGTGCCAGCAGCCGGACAGGGGGCGCGTCAGAGACCCAGTACTTC
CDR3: CASSRTGGASETQYF

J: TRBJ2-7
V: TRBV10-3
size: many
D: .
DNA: TGTGCCATCAGTGAGGGGTTGAACTCCTACGAGCAGTACTTC
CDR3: CAISEGLNSYEQYF

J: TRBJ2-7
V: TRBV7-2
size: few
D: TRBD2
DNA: TGTGCCAGCAGTGGGGCCCTAGCGGCGGCCTACGAGCAGTACTTC
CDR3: CASSGALAAAYEQYF

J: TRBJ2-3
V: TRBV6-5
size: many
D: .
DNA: TGTGCCAGCAGTTACGGCTCCCGCCCAGATACGCAGTATTTT
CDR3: CASSYGSRPDTQYF

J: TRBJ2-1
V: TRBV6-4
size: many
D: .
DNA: TGTGCCAGCAGTGACTCCGTTCTAGGGGGGGGGAATGAGCAGTTCTTC
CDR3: CASSDSVLGGGNEQFF

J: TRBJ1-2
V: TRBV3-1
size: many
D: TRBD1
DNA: TGTGCCAGCAGCTATACAAGACAGGGAGAGGGAGGCTACACCTTC
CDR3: CASSYTRQGEGGYTF

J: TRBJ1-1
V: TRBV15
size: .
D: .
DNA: TGTGCCACCAGCAGAGAGGTGAGGAACACTGAAGCTTTCTTT
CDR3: CATSREVRNTEAFF

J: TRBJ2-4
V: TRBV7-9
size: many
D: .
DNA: TGTGCCAGCAGCGCAGGACAGTATTCCAAAAACATTCAGTACTTC
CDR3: CASSAGQYSKNIQYF

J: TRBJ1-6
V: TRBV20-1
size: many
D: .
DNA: TGCAGTGCTCCCCCCCTCGGGGCAGGGGTTAATTCACCCCTCCACTTT
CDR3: CSAPPLGAGVNSPLHF

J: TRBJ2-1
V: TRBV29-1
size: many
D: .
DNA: TGCAGCGTCGGCGGCCGGGGGACGGGAAATGAGCAGTTCTTC
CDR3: CSVGGRGTGNEQFF

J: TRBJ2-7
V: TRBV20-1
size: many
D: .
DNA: TGCAGTGCTAGAAACCGACTGGTTAGCTCCTACGAGCAGTACTTC
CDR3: CSARNRLVSSYEQYF

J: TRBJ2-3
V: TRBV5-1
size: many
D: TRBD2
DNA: TGCGCCAGCAGACCAACTCTAGCGGGAGACACAGATACGCAGTATTTT
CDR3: CASRPTLAGDTDTQYF

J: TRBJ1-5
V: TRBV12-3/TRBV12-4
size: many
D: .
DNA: TGTGCCAGCAGTCAACAAGGATATAGCAATCAGCCCCAGCATTTT
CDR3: CASSQQGYSNQPQHF

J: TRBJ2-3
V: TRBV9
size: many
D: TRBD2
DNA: TGTGCCAGCAGCGAACTTAGCGGGAGTACGACAGATACGCAGTATTTT
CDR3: CASSELSGSTTDTQYF

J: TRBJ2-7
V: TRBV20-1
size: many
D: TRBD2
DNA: TGCAGTGCCCCGTTAATCGGGACTAGCTTCCACGAGCAGTACTTC
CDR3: CSAPLIGTSFHEQYF

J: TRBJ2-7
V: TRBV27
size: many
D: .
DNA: TGTGCCAGCAGTTTACTTTCCCGCCCCTGGGAGCAGTACTTC
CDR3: CASSLLSRPWEQYF

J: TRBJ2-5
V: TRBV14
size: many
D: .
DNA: TGTGCCAGCAGCCAAAGCTCGGTACAGAAGACCCAGTACTTC
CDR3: CASSQSSVQKTQYF

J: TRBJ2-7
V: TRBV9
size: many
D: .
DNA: TGTGCCAGCAGCCCTCAGTCTAGCGTCTACGAGCAGTACTTC
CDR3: CASSPQSSVYEQYF

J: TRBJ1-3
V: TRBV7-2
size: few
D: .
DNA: TGTGCCAGCAGCTTAGGCGGGTACTCTGGAAACACCATATATTTT
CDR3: CASSLGGYSGNTIYF

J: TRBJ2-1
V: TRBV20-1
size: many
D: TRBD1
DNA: TGCAGTGCTAGAGAGTCCGGGACAGGGGCCGAGCAGTTCTTC
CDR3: CSARESGTGAEQFF

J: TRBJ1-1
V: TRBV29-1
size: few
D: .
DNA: TGCAGCGTTGCGCTGACTGTGAACACTGAAGCTTTCTTT
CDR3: CSVALTVNTEAFF

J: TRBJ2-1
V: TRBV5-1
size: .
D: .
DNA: TGCGCCAGCAGTATAAATCGGGGGGCGGACTACAATGAGCAGTTCTTC
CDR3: CASSINRGADYNEQFF

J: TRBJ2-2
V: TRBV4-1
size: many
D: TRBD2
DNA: TGCGCCAGCACCCCTAGGCGGGAGCGAAGAACCGGGGAGCTGTTTTTT
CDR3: CASTPRRERRTGELFF

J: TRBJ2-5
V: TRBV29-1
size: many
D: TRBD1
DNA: TGCAGCGTTTCCGGACAGGGAAATCGTGAGACCCAGTACTTC
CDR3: CSVSGQGNRETQYF

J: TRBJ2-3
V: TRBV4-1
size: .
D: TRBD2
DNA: TGCGCCAGCAGCCAAGAAGAGCTAGCGGGAACAAATACGCAGTATTTT
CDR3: CASSQEELAGTNTQYF

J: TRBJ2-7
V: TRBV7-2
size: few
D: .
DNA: TGTGCCAGCAGATCAACTAGTCTCTACGAGCAGTACTTC
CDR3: CASRSTSLYEQYF

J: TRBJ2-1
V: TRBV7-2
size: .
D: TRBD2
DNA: TGTGCCAGCAGCCCCAGGGAGGGGGAGCAGTTCTTC
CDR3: CASSPREGEQFF

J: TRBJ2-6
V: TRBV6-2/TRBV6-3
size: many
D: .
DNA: TGTGCCAGCAGTGGAATAGGGGGGACTGGGGCCAACGTCCTGACTTTC
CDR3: CASSGIGGTGANVLTF

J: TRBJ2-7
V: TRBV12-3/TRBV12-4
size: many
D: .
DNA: TGTGCCAGCAGTTGGGCTAGCCGGGGCGAGCAGTACTTC
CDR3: CASSWASRGEQYF

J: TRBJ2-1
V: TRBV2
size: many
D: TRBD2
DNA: TGTGCCAGCAGTGAAGTGGTACTAGCGGGACTCAATGAGCAGTTCTTC
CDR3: CASSEVVLAGLNEQFF

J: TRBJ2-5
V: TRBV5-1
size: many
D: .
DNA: TGCGCCAGCAGCTCCACCTCTCACAGGGTCGGGGAGACCCAGTACTTC
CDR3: CASSSTSHRVGETQYF

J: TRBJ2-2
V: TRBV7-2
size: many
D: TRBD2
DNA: TGTGCCAGCAGCTTGGGGACTAGCGTGGCCGGGGAGCTGTTTTTT
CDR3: CASSLGTSVAGELFF

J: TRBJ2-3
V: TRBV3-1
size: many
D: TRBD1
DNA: TGTGCCAGCAGAGGACAGGGGAACACAGATACGCAGTATTTT
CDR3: CASRGQGNTDTQYF

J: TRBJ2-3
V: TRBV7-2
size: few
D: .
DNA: TGTGCCAGCAGCGCTGAGCGGCTCCCAGATACGCAGTATTTT
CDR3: CASSAERLPDTQYF

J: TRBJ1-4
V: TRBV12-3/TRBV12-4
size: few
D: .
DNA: TGTGCCAGCAGCCACAGCGGAGTAGGAGAAAAACTGTTTTTT
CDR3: CASSHSGVGEKLFF

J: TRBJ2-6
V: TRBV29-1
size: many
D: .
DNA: TGCAGCGTTACCGCAGGGGCATCTGGGGCCAACGTCCTGACTTTC
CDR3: CSVTAGASGANVLTF

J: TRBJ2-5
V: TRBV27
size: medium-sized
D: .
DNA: TGTGCCAGCAGTTTACGGGGGGCGAGGCAAGAGACCCAGTACTTC
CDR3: CASSLRGARQETQYF

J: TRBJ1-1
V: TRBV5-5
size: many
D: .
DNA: TGTGCCAGCAGCTTGCGGTTTGAGAGCCCTGAAGCTTTCTTT
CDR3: CASSLRFESPEAFF

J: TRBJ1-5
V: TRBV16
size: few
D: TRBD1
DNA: TGTGCCAGCAGCCAGTGGAAAGGGGGCTATAATCAGCCCCAGCATTTT
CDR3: CASSQWKGGYNQPQHF

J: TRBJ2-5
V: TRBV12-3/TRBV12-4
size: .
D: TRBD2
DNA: TGTGCCAGCAGTTTACTTCTAGCGGAGGGAGAGACCCAGTACTTC
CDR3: CASSLLLAEGETQYF

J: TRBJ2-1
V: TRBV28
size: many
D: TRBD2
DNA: TGTGCCAGCAGTACCCTAGCGGGAGGGCCTAACAATGAGCAGTTCTTC
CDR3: CASSTLAGGPNNEQFF

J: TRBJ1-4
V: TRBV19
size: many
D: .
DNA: TGTGCCAGTGAAAATGGGGGATCGGATGAAAAACTGTTTTTT
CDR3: CASENGGSDEKLFF

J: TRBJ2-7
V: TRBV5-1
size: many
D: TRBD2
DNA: TGCGCCAGCAGCTTGGGATTGGCTTTAGCGGGAGTGACCTACGAGCAGTACTTC
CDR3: CASSLGLALAGVTYEQYF

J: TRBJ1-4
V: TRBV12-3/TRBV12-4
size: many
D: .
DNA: TGTGCCAGCAGTGAGGGACATCGTGAAAAACTGTTTTTT
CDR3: CASSEGHREKLFF

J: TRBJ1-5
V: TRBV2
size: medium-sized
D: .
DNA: TGTGCCAGCAGTGATACGGGGGGGGGACAGCCCCAGCATTTT
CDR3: CASSDTGGGQPQHF

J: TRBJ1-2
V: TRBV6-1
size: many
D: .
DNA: TGTGCCAGCAGTGTATCTAACTATGGCTACACCTTC
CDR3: CASSVSNYGYTF